This T cell receptor (beta chain) was captured by sequencing in a study of preoperative IRX-2 immunotherapy in early breast cancer. The CDR3 sequence is 13 residues long. V lost 5 bases, J lost 2 bases, and 9 bases lay in between. In germline, CDR1 is KGHSH, CDR2 LQKENI. Treatment: preoperative locoregional IRX-2 cytokine immunotherapy. This phase Ib study tested locoregional IRX-2 cytokine immunotherapy given before surgery. Sequenced by immunoSEQ multiplex PCR; TCRdb stores in-frame clones only, minus some. The repertoire holds approximately 26,000 clones, with about 68% as singletons. This sample comprised lymph node tissue, obtained after IRX-2 immunotherapy. This sequence was found in a human donor with breast cancer. The chain uses TRBV18 and TRBJ1-1; no definite D call. The CDR3 nucleotides are TGTGCCAGCTCATCGGACCATAACACTGAAGCTTTCTTT. Amino acid sequence: CASSSDHNTEAFF.